This T cell receptor (beta chain) was sequenced during a study of shared clonotypes between healthy human individuals. Study in general: Per donor, CD8 memory used one plate, CD8 naive used two, CD4 memory used three and CD4 naive used three.

Sequenced by immunoSEQ multiplex PCR; TCRdb stores in-frame clones only, minus some. The repertoire holds approximately 500,000 clones, roughly 95% seen once, with approximately 0.06% in the top ten. With 5 bases removed from V and 5 bases from J, the gap between germline ends came to 19 bases. The CDR3 spans 15 residues. Germline V gene data show CDR1 as SGHNT and CDR2 as YYREEE (reference sequence). The origin of this receptor is a woman aged 30 to 39 in good health. The gene calls are TRBV5-4 and TRBJ1-2, with D possibly TRBD1 on 5 matching bases. The sample comprised naive CD4+ T cells sorted from blood. Subset: CD45RA+ positively selected. The CDR3 region is CASRSGQGARYGYTF. The CDR3 DNA sequence: TGTGCCAGCAGATCCGGCCAGGGTGCCCGTTATGGCTACACCTTC.